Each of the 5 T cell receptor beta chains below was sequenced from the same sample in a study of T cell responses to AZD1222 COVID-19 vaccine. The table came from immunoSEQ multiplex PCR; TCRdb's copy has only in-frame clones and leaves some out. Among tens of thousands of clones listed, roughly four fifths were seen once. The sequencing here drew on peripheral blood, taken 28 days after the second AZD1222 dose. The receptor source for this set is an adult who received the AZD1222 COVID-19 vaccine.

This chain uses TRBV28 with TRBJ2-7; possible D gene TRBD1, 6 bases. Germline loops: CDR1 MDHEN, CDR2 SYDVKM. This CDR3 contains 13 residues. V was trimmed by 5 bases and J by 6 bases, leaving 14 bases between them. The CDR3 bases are TGTGCCAGCAGTATCAGGGGAGTAGGCGAGCAGTACTTC. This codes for CASSIRGVGEQYF. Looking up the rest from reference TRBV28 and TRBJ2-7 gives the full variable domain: DVKVTQSSRYLVKRTGEKVFLECVQDMDHENMFWYRQDPGLGLRLIYFSYDVKMKEKGDIPEGYSVSREKKERFSLILESASTNQTSMYLCASSIRGVGEQYFGPGTRLTVT.

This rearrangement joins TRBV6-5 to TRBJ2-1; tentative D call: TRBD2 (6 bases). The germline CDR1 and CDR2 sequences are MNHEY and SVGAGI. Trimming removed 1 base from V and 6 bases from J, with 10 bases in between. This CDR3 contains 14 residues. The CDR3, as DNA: TGTGCCAGCAGTTACTATGGGACTCCCAATGAGCAGTTCTTC. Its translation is CASSYYGTPNEQFF.

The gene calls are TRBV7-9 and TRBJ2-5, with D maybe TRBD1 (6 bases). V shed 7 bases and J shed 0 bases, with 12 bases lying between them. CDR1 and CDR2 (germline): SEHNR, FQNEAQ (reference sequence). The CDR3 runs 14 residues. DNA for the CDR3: TGTGCCAGCATTAGACAGGAGTACCAAGAGACCCAGTACTTC. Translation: CASIRQEYQETQYF.

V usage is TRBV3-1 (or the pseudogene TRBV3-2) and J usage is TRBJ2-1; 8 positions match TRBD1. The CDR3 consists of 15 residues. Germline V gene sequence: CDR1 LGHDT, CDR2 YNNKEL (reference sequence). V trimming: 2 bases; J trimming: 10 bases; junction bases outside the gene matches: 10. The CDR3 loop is CASSQSSGTGNEQFF. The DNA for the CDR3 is TGTGCCAGCAGCCAATCTTCCGGGACAGGTAACGAGCAGTTCTTC.

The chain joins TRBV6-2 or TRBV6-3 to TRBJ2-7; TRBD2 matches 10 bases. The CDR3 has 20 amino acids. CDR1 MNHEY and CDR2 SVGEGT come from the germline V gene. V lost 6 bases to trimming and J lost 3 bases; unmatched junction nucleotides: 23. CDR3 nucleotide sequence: TGTGCCAGCAGCCTTCAGCGGGAGGGCCTCAGGCCCGCCACCATCTACGAGCAGTACTTC. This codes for CASSLQREGLRPATIYEQYF.